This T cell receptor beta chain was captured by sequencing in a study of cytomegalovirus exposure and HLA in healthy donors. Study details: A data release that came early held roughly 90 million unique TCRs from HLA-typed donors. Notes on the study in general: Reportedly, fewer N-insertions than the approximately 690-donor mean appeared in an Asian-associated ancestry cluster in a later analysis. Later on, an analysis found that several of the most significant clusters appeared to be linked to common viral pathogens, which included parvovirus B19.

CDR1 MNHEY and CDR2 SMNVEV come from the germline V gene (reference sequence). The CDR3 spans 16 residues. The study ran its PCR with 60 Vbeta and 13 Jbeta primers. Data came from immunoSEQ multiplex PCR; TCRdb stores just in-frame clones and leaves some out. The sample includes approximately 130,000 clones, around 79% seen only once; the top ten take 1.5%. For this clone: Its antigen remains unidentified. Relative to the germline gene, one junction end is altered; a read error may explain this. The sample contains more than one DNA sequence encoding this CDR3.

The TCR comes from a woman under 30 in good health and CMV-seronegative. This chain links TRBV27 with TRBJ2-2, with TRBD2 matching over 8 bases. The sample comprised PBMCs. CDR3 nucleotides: TGTGCCAGCAGTCCCCGCGGGAGGCTACTCACCAGGGAGCTGTTTTTT. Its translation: CASSPRGRLLTRELFF.